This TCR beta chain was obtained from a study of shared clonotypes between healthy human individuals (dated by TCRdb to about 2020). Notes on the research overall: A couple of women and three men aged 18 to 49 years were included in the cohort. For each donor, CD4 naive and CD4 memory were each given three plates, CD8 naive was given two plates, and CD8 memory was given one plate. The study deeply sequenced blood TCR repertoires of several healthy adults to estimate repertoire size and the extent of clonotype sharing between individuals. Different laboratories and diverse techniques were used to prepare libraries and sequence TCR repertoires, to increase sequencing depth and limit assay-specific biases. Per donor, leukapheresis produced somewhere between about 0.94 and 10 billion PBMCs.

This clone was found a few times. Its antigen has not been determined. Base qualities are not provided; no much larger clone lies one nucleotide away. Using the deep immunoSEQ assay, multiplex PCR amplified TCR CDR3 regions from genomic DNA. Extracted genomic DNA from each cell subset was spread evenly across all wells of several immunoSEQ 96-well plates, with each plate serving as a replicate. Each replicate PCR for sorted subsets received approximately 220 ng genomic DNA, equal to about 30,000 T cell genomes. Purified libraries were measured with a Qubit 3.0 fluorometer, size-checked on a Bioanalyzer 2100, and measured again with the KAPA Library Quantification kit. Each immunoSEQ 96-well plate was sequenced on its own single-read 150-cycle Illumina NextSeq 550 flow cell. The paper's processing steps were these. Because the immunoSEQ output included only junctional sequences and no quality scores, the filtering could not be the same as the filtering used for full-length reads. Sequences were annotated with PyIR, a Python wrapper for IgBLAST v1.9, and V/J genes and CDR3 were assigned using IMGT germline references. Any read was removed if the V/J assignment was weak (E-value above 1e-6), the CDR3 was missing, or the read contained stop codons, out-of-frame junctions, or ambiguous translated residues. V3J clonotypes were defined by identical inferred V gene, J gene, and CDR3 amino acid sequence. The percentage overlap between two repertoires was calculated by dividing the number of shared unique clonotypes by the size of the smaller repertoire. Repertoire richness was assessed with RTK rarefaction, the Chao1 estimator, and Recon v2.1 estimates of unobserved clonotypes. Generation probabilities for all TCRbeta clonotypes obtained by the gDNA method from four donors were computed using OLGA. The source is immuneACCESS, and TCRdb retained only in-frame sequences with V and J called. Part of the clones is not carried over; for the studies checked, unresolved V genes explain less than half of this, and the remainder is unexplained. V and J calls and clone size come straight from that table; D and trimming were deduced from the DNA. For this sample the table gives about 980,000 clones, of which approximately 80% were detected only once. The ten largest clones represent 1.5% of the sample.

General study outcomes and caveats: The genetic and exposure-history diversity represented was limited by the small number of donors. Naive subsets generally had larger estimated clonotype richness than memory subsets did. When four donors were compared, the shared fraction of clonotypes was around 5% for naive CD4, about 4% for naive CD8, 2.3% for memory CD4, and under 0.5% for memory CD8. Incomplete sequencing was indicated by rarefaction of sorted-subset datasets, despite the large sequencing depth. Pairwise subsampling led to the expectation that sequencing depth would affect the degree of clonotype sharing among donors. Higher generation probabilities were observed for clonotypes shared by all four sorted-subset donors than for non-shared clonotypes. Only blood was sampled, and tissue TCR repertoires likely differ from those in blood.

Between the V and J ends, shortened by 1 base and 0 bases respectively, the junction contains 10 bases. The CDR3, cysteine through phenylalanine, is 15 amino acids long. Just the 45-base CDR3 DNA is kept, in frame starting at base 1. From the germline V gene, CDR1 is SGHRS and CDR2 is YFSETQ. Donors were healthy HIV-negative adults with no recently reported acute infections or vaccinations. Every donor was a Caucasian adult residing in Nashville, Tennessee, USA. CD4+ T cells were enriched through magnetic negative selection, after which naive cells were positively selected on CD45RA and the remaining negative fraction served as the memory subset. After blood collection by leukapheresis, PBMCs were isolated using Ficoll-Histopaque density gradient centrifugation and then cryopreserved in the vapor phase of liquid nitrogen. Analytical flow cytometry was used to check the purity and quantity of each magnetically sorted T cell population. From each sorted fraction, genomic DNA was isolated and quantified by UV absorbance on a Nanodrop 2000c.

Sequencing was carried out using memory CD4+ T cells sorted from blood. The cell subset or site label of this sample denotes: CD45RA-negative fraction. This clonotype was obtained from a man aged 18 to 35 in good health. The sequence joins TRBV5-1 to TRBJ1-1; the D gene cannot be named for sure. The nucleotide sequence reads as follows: TGCGCCAGCAGCTTGCAGGCCGCGGTGAACACTGAAGCTTTCTTT. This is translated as CASSLQAAVNTEAFF.